This TCR beta chain came from a study of siplizumab effects on memory and regulatory T cells (dated by TCRdb to between 2017 and 2020). Study-level background: The effect of the anti-CD2 antibody siplizumab on alloreactive T-cell subsets was examined in allogeneic mixed lymphocyte reactions constructed from human PBMCs.

Sorted unstimulated T cells and proliferating T cells recovered from mixed lymphocyte reactions underwent TCRbeta CDR3 sequencing. Fresh whole blood from roughly 10 HLA-typed healthy donors was used to isolate PBMCs. To map where alloreactive clones came from, CD4+ non-regulatory T cells in the unstimulated state were FACS-sorted. Findings and caveats that apply to the study as a whole: The cumulative frequency of alloreactive sequences that could be traced back to unstimulated CD4+ memory T cells was significantly reduced by siplizumab. Whether proliferating Tregs from siplizumab cultures actually had suppressive function was not functionally confirmed. Among mappable alloreactive CD4+ clones, an average Treg-derived fraction of over 60% was observed with siplizumab, compared with roughly 28% in control reactions. About 80-96% of proliferating CD4+ or CD8+ clones could not be given a naive or memory phenotype. Because sequences at frequencies below about 10^-5 were poorly captured, only a minor fraction of alloreactive clones could be mapped back to unstimulated subsets. Unstimulated naive T cells appeared more diverse than memory T cells, and naive cells seemed to contribute substantially to the alloresponse.

Points on this clone: It lacks a known antigen. Qualities for individual bases were not recorded, and no much larger clone is one base off.

Libraries were made using the immunoSEQ multiplex PCR assay. Each sample had 85,000 to 100,000 TCR templates assayed by the deep sequencing platform. Genomic DNA extracted from sorted T cells was used for TCRbeta CDR3 sequencing. From the authors' description of their analysis: The R programming language was used for clonal analysis of the TCRbeta CDR3 data. Comparing unstimulated samples against CFSE-low samples taken after the reaction was how alloreactive CD4+ and CD8+ clones were defined. Alloreactive CD4+ clones were assigned to regulatory or non-regulatory origin by matching sequences to sorted unstimulated Treg and non-Treg repertoires. TCRdb carries this immuneACCESS record with in-frame sequences only. Its versions omit some clonotypes, under half of them owing to an unresolved V gene in the studies checked, with the rest unexplained. Clone size and V and J calls were adopted from that table, with D and trimming inferred from the DNA. Here the sample has some 96,000 clones; about 94% occur a single time. The biggest ten clones account for over 1% of the sample.

The germline V gene (reference sequence) supplies CDR1 MNHNY and CDR2 SVGAGI. V was cut back by 2 bases and J by 5 bases, leaving a gap of 9 bases between them. Reading from cysteine to phenylalanine, the CDR3 counts 13 amino acids. Only the CDR3 part of the read is kept: 39 bases, read in frame from the first base. The clonotype comes from a human donor in good health. The sequence joins TRBV6-6 to TRBJ1-2; a confident D gene designation cannot be given. Sequenced input: non-Treg CD4+ T cells sorted from blood. The meaning of the sample's cell subset or site label: FACS-sorted unstimulated CD4+ non-regulatory T cells. The CDR3 reads CASSYGMRYGYTF. The bases are TGTGCCAGCAGTTACGGGATGCGGTATGGCTACACCTTC.